This record looks at one TCR beta chain sequence and its context. It was during active infection that Seattle patients were enrolled and then longitudinally followed. The data originate from a study of blood T cell repertoires in COVID-19. Study background: Acute and convalescent COVID-19 specimens originated in the United States, Italy and Spain. Sources were T cells, B-cell-depleted T cells, or PBMCs; the material itself was cDNA or gDNA.

As handled by the study authors: Quantification of nucleated cells was approximated via reference gene primer amplification. Sequencing used immunoSEQ multiplex PCR; TCRdb keeps in-frame clones, though not all of them. V, J and clone size reflect that table, while D and trimming were determined from the DNA. The sample records some 330,000 clones, roughly 90% being singletons. Trimming left V 4 bases short and J 0 bases short, with 16 bases between. Germline V gives CDR1 SGHRS, CDR2 YFSETQ. This CDR3 contains 16 residues. V gene TRBV5-1 combines with J gene TRBJ1-1; D is undetermined. The clonotype comes from a woman aged 30 to 39 with COVID-19, enrolled during active disease. Sequencing was carried out using peripheral blood. CDR3: CASSGGLGSMNTEAFF. The CDR3 bases are TGCGCCAGCAGCGGCGGGCTCGGGTCCATGAACACTGAAGCTTTCTTT.